This section outlines one T cell receptor beta chain sequence together with its context. Its target is not known. The data stem from a study of cytomegalovirus exposure and HLA in healthy donors. Looking at the study overall: An early release of data contained 70 million to 95 million unique TCRs, which came from HLA-typed donors. General study points: A missense DCLRE1C variant was associated with V- and J-gene trimming of TCR beta chains in a later analysis, and an independent cohort replicated the association. High specificity and sensitivity for cytomegalovirus status were reported for the classifier.

The V and J ends lost 2 bases and 7 bases respectively, with 18 bases between them. The germline V gene has CDR1 SGHTA and CDR2 FQGNSA. CDR3 length equals 15 residues. The PCR ran on 60 Vbeta and 13 Jbeta primers. Sequenced by immunoSEQ multiplex PCR; TCRdb stores in-frame clones only, minus some. The table shows some 200,000 clones, with 80% to 85% occurring only once. Nominal health characterized the donors when sampled, though unrecorded immune exposures were likely. The sequenced material came from PBMCs. The rearrangement uses TRBV7-2 and TRBJ2-7, with TRBD2 as a possible D gene (6 bases). This receptor was identified in a man aged 45-60 years in good health and CMV-seronegative. For the CDR3, the DNA is TGTGCCAGCAGCTTAACCGGGACTCTCCCGGAAGAGCAGTACTTC. Translation: CASSLTGTLPEEQYF.